What follows describes a single T cell receptor beta chain. There are a few counts of this clone. Its antigen has not been determined. Base quality data are lacking; no much larger clone is found one base away. The data were taken from a study of OX40 agonist ivuxolimab in advanced cancers. Turning to the overall study: Ivuxolimab was an agonistic, fully human IgG2 monoclonal antibody directed against OX40 (CD134), a costimulatory receptor. Intravenous ivuxolimab was administered to patients every 2 weeks at six dose levels: 0.01, 0.1, 0.3, 1.5, 3 and 10 mg/kg. Of the 50 to 55 dose-escalation patients, hepatocellular carcinoma was present in roughly 19, melanoma in roughly 15, renal cell carcinoma in 9 and head and neck cancer in 9. In the dose-escalation cohort, around four fifths of patients were male, and the mean age was around 60 years with a range of about 23 to 79. Prior anti-PD-1, anti-PD-L1 or anti-CTLA-4 therapy was permitted, and checkpoint inhibitors had been received by around 39% of dose-escalation patients. Three dose-escalation patients achieved partial responses, one with hepatocellular carcinoma and two with cutaneous melanoma. Peripheral TCRbeta sequencing aimed to test whether ivuxolimab altered TCR sequence diversity and caused clonal T-cell expansion. The paper reports the monotherapy dose-escalation portion (N of about 54 patients) of the phase I ivuxolimab trial. General findings and caveats noted by the study authors: Low levels of normalized T-cell clonal expansion were also seen in some patients who did not respond. In the 0.1-3.0 mg/kg groups, partial responders were among the patients with the lowest normalized peripheral clonal expansion, particularly in CD8+ T cells. At doses of 0.1 to 3.0 mg/kg, clonal expansion of both CD4+ and CD8+ T cells in blood was seen between baseline and week 6. After ivuxolimab, more expanded clones were found on average in CD8+ T cells than in CD4+ T cells. The antigen specificity of the clonally expanded peripheral T cells was not determined.

The trial excluded patients who had a history of autoimmune disease or who were on systemic immunosuppression. Peripheral blood for TCR sequencing was drawn from every dose cohort at baseline, at cycle 4 day 1 and at cycle 7 day 1. The samples were drawn from a first-in-human, open-label, multicenter phase I dose-escalation trial of ivuxolimab. Adults with locally advanced or metastatic melanoma, renal cell, hepatocellular, or head and neck squamous cell carcinoma were enrolled in the trial. Before TCR sequencing, CD4+ and CD8+ T cells were separately sorted from peripheral blood. For sequencing of the TCRbeta CDR3 region, genomic DNA was extracted from the sorted cells. The immunoSEQ Assay was used to sequence the TCRbeta CDR3 regions. In its TCRdb copy, this immuneACCESS table keeps in-frame sequences only and misses some clones. Where compared with another copy, unresolved V genes explain less than half of these, and the others have no known cause. For this sample the table gives some 10,000 clones, of which under 80% were detected only once. The ten biggest clones cover roughly 50% of the sample.

This TCR was recovered from an adult with an advanced solid tumor such as melanoma, head and neck, liver or kidney cancer. Sequenced here: CD4+ or CD8+ T cells sorted from blood, sampled in a trial of the OX40 agonist ivuxolimab.

The CDR3 region reads CASSIGGVNYNEQFF. The DNA reads TGTGCCAGTAGTATAGGGGGAGTAAATTACAATGAGCAGTTCTTC. Recombination linked TRBV19 to TRBJ2-1, with a weak D call of TRBD2 (5 bases match). The germline V gene (reference sequence) yields LNHDA for CDR1 and SQIVND for CDR2. The CDR3 holds 15 amino acids from the cysteine to the phenylalanine. The retained sequence is limited to the CDR3, 45 bases, with the frame set at the first base. The trim is 1 base for V and 4 bases for J, with a gap of 11 bases between the germline ends. The variable domain in full, with residues beyond the CDR3 obtained from the reference TRBV19 and TRBJ2-1 genes, is DGGITQSPKYLFRKEGQNVTLSCEQNLNHDAMYWYRQDPGQGLRLIYYSQIVNDFQKGDIAEGYSVSREKKESFPLTVTSAQKNPTAFYLCASSIGGVNYNEQFFGPGTRLTVL.